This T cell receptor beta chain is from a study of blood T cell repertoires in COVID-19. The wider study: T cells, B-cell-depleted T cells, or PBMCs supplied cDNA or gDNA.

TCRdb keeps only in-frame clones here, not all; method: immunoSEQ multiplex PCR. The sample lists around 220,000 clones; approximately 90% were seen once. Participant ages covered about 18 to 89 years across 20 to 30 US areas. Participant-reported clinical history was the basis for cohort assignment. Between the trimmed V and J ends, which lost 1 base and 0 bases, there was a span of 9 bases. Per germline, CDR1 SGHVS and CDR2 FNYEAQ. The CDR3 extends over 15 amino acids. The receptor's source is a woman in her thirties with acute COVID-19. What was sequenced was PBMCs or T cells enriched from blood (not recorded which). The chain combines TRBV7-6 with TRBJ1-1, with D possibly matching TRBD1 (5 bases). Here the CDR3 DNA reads TGTGCCAGCAGCTTAGGGGCAGGGATGAACACTGAAGCTTTCTTT. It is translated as CASSLGAGMNTEAFF.